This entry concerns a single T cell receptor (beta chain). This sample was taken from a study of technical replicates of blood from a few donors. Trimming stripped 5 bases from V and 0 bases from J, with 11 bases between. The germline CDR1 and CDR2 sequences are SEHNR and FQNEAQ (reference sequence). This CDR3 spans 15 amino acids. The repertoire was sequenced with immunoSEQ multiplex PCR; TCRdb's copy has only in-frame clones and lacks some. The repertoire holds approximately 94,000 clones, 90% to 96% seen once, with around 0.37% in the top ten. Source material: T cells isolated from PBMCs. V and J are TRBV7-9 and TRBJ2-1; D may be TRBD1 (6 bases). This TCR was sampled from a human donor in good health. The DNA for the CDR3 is TGTGCCAGCAGCAACCGGGACATCTCCTACAATGAGCAGTTCTTC. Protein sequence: CASSNRDISYNEQFF.